The 12 T cell receptor beta chains given below trace back to one sample, sequenced in a study of cytomegalovirus exposure and HLA in healthy donors. In the PCR, 60 Vbeta and 13 Jbeta primers were used. Data came from immunoSEQ multiplex PCR; TCRdb stores just in-frame clones and leaves some out. The table lists tens of thousands of clones, approximately 69% of them singletons. Sequenced input: PBMCs. The receptors derive from a woman aged 50 to 60 in good health and CMV-seropositive.

The chain couples TRBV11-2 to TRBJ2-5; D is undetermined. CDR1 SGHAT and CDR2 FQNNGV come from the germline V gene. V lost 5 bases to trimming and J lost 4 bases, with 8 bases between them. This CDR3 is built from 12 residues. CDR3 protein: CASSLITETQYF. Written as DNA, the CDR3 is TGTGCCAGCAGCCTAATCACAGAGACCCAGTACTTC.

This chain joins TRBV7-2 and TRBJ2-3, with a possible D match to TRBD2 (5 bases). Trimming pared 2 bases from V and 8 bases from J, leaving 8 bases between. CDR1 and CDR2 from the germline V gene are SGHTA and FQGNSA. This CDR3 comprises 12 residues. The CDR3 loop reads CASSLQSGTQYF. CDR3 bases: TGTGCCAGCAGCTTACAGAGCGGTACGCAGTATTTT.

The chain is built from TRBV9 and TRBJ1-4; the match to TRBD1 covers 7 bases. The CDR3 covers 15 residues. Trimming cost V 1 base and J 6 bases; bases outside gene matches: 6. The germline V gene has CDR1 SGDLS and CDR2 YYNGEE. The DNA for the CDR3 is TGTGCCAGCAGCGTAACGGGACAGCTAGATGAAAAACTGTTTTTT. Its protein is CASSVTGQLDEKLFF.

This chain connects TRBV19 to TRBJ2-1; perhaps TRBD2 as D (5 bases). V was trimmed by 3 bases and J by 6 bases, leaving 12 bases between them. The CDR3 is 14 residues long. CDR1 is LNHDA, CDR2 SQIVND, per germline (reference sequence). CDR3 sequence (DNA): TGTGCCAGTAGTATGGGTACTAGTTTCAATGAGCAGTTCTTC. This translates into CASSMGTSFNEQFF.

The chain uses TRBV28 and TRBJ2-7; 7 nucleotides align to TRBD1. The CDR3 is made up of 15 amino acids. The germline gives CDR1 MDHEN, CDR2 SYDVKM. V lost 5 bases, J lost 2 bases, and 9 bases stayed unmatched. DNA for the CDR3: TGTGCCAGCAGTCTCACAGGGGCGAACACCTACGAGCAGTACTTC. It encodes CASSLTGANTYEQYF.

J is TRBJ1-4 and V is TRBV28, with TRBD1 matching over 7 bases. Trimming removed 5 bases from V and 4 bases from J; junction bases left unmatched: 10. CDR3 size: 16 residues. Germline values: CDR1 MDHEN, CDR2 SYDVKM. The CDR3 DNA sequence: TGTGCCAGCAGTGTAAATCCGGGACAGCTTAATGAAAAACTGTTTTTT. It yields the protein CASSVNPGQLNEKLFF. The full variable domain, rest sourced from reference TRBV28 and TRBJ1-4, is DVKVTQSSRYLVKRTGEKVFLECVQDMDHENMFWYRQDPGLGLRLIYFSYDVKMKEKGDIPEGYSVSREKKERFSLILESASTNQTSMYLCASSVNPGQLNEKLFFGSGTQLSVL.

The chain carries TRBV5-1 and TRBJ1-2; no clear D gene. Germline V gives CDR1 SGHRS, CDR2 YFSETQ. Trimming removed 0 bases from V and 3 bases from J, with 9 bases in between. CDR3 length: 14 residues. CDR3 DNA: TGCGCCAGCAGCTTGGGGCAGCGTGACTATGGCTACACCTTC. Translation gives CASSLGQRDYGYTF.

At least ten counts were recorded for this clone. The chain couples TRBV6-1 to TRBJ2-1, with a tentative D call TRBD1 (5 bases). The length of the CDR3 is 15 residues. Germline assignment: CDR1 MNHNS and CDR2 SASEGT. Trimming left V 1 base short and J 5 bases short, with 12 bases between. This chain's CDR3 is CASSEVQGAHNEQFF. The CDR3 bases are TGTGCCAGCAGTGAAGTCCAGGGTGCCCACAATGAGCAGTTCTTC.

V gene TRBV7-6 combines with J gene TRBJ2-5; 8 positions match TRBD2. CDR1 SGHVS and CDR2 FNYEAQ come from the germline V gene. The junction had 2 bases not matched to a gene; V was cut back by 0 bases and J by 2 bases. There are 15 residues in the CDR3. The CDR3 nucleotides are TGTGCCAGCAGCTTAGCGCGGGGGGAGCAAGAGACCCAGTACTTC. Translated, it gives CASSLARGEQETQYF.

The V and J genes are TRBV10-3 and TRBJ1-5, with D uncertain. CDR1 and CDR2 from the germline V gene are ENHRY and SYGVKD. Trimming took 0 bases from V and 3 from J, leaving 12 bases between them. CDR3 length: 16 residues. The CDR3 sequence: CAISESRERDNQPQHF. CDR3 bases: TGTGCCATCAGTGAGTCGAGGGAAAGGGACAATCAGCCCCAGCATTTT.

The chain employs TRBV27 and TRBJ2-5; the D gene is possibly TRBD1 (5 bases). Germline V gives CDR1 MNHEY, CDR2 SMNVEV (reference sequence). CDR3 length: 13 amino acids. Trimming cost V 3 bases and J 5 bases, with 10 bases left between them. CDR3 in DNA: TGTGCCAGCAGTTTTATCAGGGCGGAGACCCAGTACTTC. Residues: CASSFIRAETQYF.

The chain has TRBV7-8 and TRBJ2-7, with D possibly matching TRBD1 (6 bases). Germline V gene sequence: CDR1 SGHVS, CDR2 FQNEAQ. The V end was cut by 2 bases, the J end by 2 bases, with 13 bases between. This CDR3 has 15 residues. DNA of the CDR3: TGTGCCAGCAGCTTAAACTCAGGGGAAACCTACGAGCAGTACTTC. Translated: CASSLNSGETYEQYF.